This T cell receptor (beta chain) was recovered during a study of blood T cell repertoires in COVID-19. In the study overall: The origin of the acute and convalescent COVID-19 samples was the United States, Italy and Spain. PBMCs, B-cell-depleted T cells, or T cells were the source of the cDNA or gDNA that made up the material.

Original processing notes: Amplification of reference gene primers was used by the study to estimate nucleated cell counts. Assay used: immunoSEQ multiplex PCR; TCRdb lists only in-frame clones, some missing. V and J calls and clone size are copied from that table; D and trimming were computed from the DNA. The sample includes some 130,000 clones, approximately 84% of them seen just once. Trimming pared 3 bases from V and 3 bases from J, leaving 4 bases between. Germline assignment: CDR1 SGHKS and CDR2 YYEKEE (reference sequence). This CDR3 comprises 11 residues. This TCR came from a woman aged 80 or over with acute or convalescent COVID-19. The sample consisted of peripheral blood. The rearrangement links TRBV5-5 to TRBJ2-7, with no clear D. CDR3 sequence reads: CASSSNYEQYF. The CDR3 nucleotides read TGTGCCAGCAGCTCCAACTACGAGCAGTACTTC.